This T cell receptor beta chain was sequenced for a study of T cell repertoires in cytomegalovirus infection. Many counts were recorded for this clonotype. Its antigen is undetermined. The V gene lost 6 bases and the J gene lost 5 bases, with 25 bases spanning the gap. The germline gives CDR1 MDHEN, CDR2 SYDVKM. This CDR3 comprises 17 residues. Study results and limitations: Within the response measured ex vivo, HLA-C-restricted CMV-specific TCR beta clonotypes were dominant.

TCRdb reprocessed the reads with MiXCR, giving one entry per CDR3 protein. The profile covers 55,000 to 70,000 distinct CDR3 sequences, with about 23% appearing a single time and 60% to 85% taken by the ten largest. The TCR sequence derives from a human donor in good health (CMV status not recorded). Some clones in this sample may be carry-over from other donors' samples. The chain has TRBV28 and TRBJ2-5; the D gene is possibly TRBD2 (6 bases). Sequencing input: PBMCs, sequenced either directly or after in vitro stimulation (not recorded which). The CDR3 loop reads CASSPLGAGRGRETQYF. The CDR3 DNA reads TGTGCCAGCAGCCCGCTCGGGGCGGGACGTGGGCGGGAGACCCAGTACTTC.